Listed below are T cell receptor beta chains from one sample, sequenced in a study of blood T cells in healthy people across ages. MiXCR, run by TCRdb on the 5' RACE reads, gives a single entry per CDR3 protein. This sample has 790,000 or so distinct CDR3 sequences; more than 50% occur once, and the top ten carry roughly 24%. Sequenced material: blood. Receptor source: a man aged 35-49 years in good health. Each CDR3 is given with its conserved first and last residue. A D gene is named only where the DNA matches it firmly. Some rows mark clone size as missing; the rest say once, few, many or name a class of expanded clone.

v_gene,abundance,j_gene,d_gene,CDR3nt,CDR3aa
TRBV14,-,TRBJ1-5,-,TGTGCCAGCGGGGTTTTCGGCTCTAGCAATCAGCCCCAGCATTTT,CASGVFGSSNQPQHF
TRBV7-9,few,TRBJ2-1,-,TGTGCCAGCAGCTCCTCCCTAGCGAGTAACAATGAGCAGTTCTTC,CASSSSLASNNEQFF
TRBV20-1,-,TRBJ1-6,-,TGCAGTGCTAGAGACCCGACAGGCTTGGGTGCACCCCTCCACTTT,CSARDPTGLGAPLHF
TRBV11-3,-,TRBJ1-1,-,TGTGCCAGCAGCGCCTATGAGAGCACTGAAGCTTTCTTT,CASSAYESTEAFF
TRBV27,-,TRBJ2-7,TRBD2,TGTGCCAGCAGTTTGGGACTAGCGGCGAATGAGCAGTACTTC,CASSLGLAANEQYF
TRBV6-5,-,TRBJ2-5,-,TGTGCCAGCAGTTTGCAACGAAGGGGAGAGACCCAGTACTTC,CASSLQRRGETQYF
TRBV5-1,once,TRBJ2-7,-,TGCGCCAGCAGCTTGGTGGCACGGACCTACAATGAGCAGTACTTC,CASSLVARTYNEQYF
TRBV29-1,-,TRBJ1-2,-,TGCAGCGTTCAGGAAGCGTATGGCTACACCTTC,CSVQEAYGYTF
TRBV20-1,-,TRBJ2-1,-,TGCAGTGCTCCGTCCTACAATGAGCAGTTCTTC,CSAPSYNEQFF
TRBV5-1,-,TRBJ2-4,TRBD2,TGCGCCAGCAGCGACGGGACTAGCGGAAAAAACATTCAGTACTTC,CASSDGTSGKNIQYF
TRBV7-2,-,TRBJ1-2,TRBD1,TGTGCCAGCAGCGCAGCCCCGGGACAGGGGTATGGCTACACCTTC,CASSAAPGQGYGYTF
TRBV20-1,-,TRBJ1-5,-,TGCAGTGCTAGTAGACAGAATAGCAATCAGCCCCAGCATTTT,CSASRQNSNQPQHF
TRBV20-1,-,TRBJ2-3,TRBD2,TGCAGTGCTAGTGCGGGAGTCGTAGATACGCAGTATTTT,CSASAGVVDTQYF
TRBV3-1,-,TRBJ2-3,-,TGTGCCAGCAGCCCCCGAGGCTGGAATACCCCAGATACGCAGTATTTT,CASSPRGWNTPDTQYF
TRBV20-1,-,TRBJ2-3,-,TGCAGTGCCCTCACCCCGGGGGGCACAGATACGCAGTATTTT,CSALTPGGTDTQYF
TRBV6-5,-,TRBJ2-6,TRBD1,TGTGCCAGCAGTTACCAGACCGGGACAGGGACTGGGGCCAACGTCCTGACTTTC,CASSYQTGTGTGANVLTF
TRBV7-2,-,TRBJ2-7,-,TGTGCCAGCAGCTTAGGACGGGGCCGCGAGCAGTACTTC,CASSLGRGREQYF
TRBV2,-,TRBJ2-2,-,TGTGCCAGCGGCCTTAAGGTCGGGGAGCTGTTTTTT,CASGLKVGELFF
TRBV29-1,-,TRBJ2-1,-,TGCAGCGACGTTCCGGCTAGAGGCAATGAGCAGTTCTTC,CSDVPARGNEQFF
TRBV6-5,-,TRBJ2-7,-,TGTGCCAGCAGTTACCGCTTTACAGAGACCTACGAGCAGTACTTC,CASSYRFTETYEQYF
TRBV30,-,TRBJ2-6,TRBD2,TGTGCCTGTACCGGGACTAGCACTCCTGGGGCCAACGTCCTGACTTTC,CACTGTSTPGANVLTF
TRBV7-2,-,TRBJ2-4,-,TGTGCCAGCAGCGTCGGGCCCCGAAGTGGGGTCCTAGCCAAAAACATTCAGTACTTC,CASSVGPRSGVLAKNIQYF
TRBV29-1,-,TRBJ1-1,TRBD1,TGCAGCGTGACGGGACAGATGAACACTGAAGCTTTCTTT,CSVTGQMNTEAFF